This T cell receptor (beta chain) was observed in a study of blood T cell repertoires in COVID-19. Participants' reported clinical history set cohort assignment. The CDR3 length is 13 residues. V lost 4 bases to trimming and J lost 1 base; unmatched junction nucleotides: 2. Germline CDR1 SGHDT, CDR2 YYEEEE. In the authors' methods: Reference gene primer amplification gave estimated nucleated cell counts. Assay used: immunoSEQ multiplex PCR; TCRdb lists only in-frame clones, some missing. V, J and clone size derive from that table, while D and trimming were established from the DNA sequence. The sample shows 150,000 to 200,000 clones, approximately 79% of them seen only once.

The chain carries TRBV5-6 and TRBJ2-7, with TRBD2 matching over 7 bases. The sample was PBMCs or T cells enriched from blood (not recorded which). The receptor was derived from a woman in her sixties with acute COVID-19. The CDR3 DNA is TGTGCCAGCAGCGTCGGGGGGTCCTACGAGCAGTACTTC. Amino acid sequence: CASSVGGSYEQYF.